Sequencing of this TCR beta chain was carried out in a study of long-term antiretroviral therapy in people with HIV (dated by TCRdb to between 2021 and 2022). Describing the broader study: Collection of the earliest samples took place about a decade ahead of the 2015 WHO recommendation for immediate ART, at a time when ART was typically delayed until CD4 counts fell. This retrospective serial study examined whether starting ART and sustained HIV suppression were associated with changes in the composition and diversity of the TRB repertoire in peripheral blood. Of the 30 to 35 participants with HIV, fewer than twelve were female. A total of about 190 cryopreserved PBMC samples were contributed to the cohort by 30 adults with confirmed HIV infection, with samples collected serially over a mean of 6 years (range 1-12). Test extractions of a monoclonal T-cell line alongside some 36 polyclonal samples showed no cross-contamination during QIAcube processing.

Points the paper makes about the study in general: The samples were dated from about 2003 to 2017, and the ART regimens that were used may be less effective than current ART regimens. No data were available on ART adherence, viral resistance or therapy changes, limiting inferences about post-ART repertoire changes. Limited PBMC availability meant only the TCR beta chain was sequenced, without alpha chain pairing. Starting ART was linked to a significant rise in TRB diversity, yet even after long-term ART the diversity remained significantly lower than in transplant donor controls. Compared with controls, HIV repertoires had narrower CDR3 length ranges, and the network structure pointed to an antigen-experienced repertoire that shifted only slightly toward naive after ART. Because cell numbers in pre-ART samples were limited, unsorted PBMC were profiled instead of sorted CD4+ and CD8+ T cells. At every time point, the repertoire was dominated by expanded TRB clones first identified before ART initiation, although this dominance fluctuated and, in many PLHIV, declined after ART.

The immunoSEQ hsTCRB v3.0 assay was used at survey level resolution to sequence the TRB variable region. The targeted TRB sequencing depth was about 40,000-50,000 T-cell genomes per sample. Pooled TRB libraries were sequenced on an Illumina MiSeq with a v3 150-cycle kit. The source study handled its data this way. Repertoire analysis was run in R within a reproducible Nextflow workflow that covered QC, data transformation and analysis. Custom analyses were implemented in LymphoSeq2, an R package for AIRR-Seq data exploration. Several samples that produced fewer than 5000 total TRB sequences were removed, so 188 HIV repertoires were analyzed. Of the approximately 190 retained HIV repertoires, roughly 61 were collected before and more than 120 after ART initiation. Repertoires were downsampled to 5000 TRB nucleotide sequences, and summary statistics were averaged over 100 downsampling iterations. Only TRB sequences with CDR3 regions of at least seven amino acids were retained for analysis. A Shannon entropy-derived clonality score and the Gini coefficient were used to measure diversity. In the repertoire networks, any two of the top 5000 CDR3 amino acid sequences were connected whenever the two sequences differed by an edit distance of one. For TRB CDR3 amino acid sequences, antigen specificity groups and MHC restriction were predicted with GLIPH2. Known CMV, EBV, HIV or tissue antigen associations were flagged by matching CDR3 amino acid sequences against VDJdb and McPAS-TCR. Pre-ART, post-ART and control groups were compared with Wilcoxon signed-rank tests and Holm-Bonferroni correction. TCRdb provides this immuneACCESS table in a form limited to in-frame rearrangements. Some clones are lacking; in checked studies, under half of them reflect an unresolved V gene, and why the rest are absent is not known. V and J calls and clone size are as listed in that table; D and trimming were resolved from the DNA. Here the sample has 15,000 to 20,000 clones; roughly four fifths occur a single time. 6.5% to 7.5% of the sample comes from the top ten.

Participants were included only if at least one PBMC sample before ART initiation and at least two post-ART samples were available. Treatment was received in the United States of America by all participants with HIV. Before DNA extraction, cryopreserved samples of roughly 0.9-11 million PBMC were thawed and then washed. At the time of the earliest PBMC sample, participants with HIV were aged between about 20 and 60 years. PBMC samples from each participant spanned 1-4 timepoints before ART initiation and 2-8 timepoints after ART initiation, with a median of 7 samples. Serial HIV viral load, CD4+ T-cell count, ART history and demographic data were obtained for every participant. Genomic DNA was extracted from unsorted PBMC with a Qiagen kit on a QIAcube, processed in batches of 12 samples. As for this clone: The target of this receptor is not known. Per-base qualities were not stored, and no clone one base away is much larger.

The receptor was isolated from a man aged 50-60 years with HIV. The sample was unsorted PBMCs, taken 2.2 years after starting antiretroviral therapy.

The CDR3 amino acid sequence is: CATSSQRQVNQPQHF. The DNA sequence reads TGTGCCACCAGCAGCCAACGACAGGTCAATCAGCCCCAGCATTTT. The chain employs TRBV15 and TRBJ1-5; perhaps TRBD1 is the D gene, with 6 bases matching. Trimming removed 3 bases from V and 3 bases from J, leaving 12 bases between the germline ends. Including the terminal cysteine and phenylalanine, the CDR3 comprises 15 residues. Just the 45-base CDR3 DNA is kept, in frame starting at base 1. Looking up the germline V gene (reference sequence) yields CDR1 LNHNV and CDR2 YYDKDF.